The 8 T cell receptor beta chains below were found in one sample sequenced in a study of blood T cell repertoires in COVID-19. Clones were sequenced by immunoSEQ multiplex PCR, and TCRdb holds only the in-frame ones, with some missing. Of roughly 340,000 clones listed, roughly 90% are singletons. The sample taken for sequencing was peripheral blood. These receptors were collected from a woman aged 25 to 39 with COVID-19, enrolled during active disease.

The rearrangement uses TRBV6-2 or TRBV6-3 and TRBJ1-5; D call uncertain. This CDR3 contains 12 residues. V lost 4 bases to trimming and J lost 6 bases, with 7 bases between them. Germline CDR1 MNHEY, CDR2 SVGEGT. The CDR3 region is CASSSPFQPQHF. The CDR3 DNA sequence: TGTGCCAGCAGTTCCCCGTTTCAGCCCCAGCATTTT.

This clone was observed a handful of times. One end of the junction is discordant with germline, which a read error may explain. The chain uses TRBV6-1 and TRBJ1-1; D ambiguous. CDR1 is MNHNS, CDR2 SASEGT, per germline. The CDR3 extends over 12 amino acids. CDR3 DNA sequence: TGTGCCAGCGGTGACCGGGGTTGGGTAGCTTTCTTT. Protein: CASGDRGWVAFF.

V and J are TRBV5-7 and TRBJ1-2; perhaps TRBD1 as D (6 bases). TRBV5-7 counts as an open reading frame of uncertain function. V shed 2 bases and J shed 6 bases, with 8 bases lying between them. This CDR3 comprises 12 residues. CDR3 DNA sequence: TGTGCCAGCAGCTTCACAGGGCATGGCTACACCTTC. Translating gives CASSFTGHGYTF.

CDR3 DNA sequence: TGTGCCAGCAGCCAAGATGTTAGCGGGAGGGCCGGGGATACGCAGTATTTT. This sequence encodes CASSQDVSGRAGDTQYF. The chain is built from TRBV3-1 (or the pseudogene TRBV3-2) and TRBJ2-3; TRBD2 matches at 11 bases. The J segment lost 6 bases and the V segment lost 0 bases, leaving 8 bases of the junction unmatched. CDR1 and CDR2 from the germline V gene are LGHDT and YNNKEL (reference sequence). The CDR3 extends over 17 amino acids.

The V call is TRBV30, the J call TRBJ1-2; D gene unclear. CDR3 length: 12 amino acids. Germline CDR1 GTSNPN, CDR2 SVGIG (reference sequence). V lost 5 bases, J lost 3 bases, and 10 bases lay in between. The CDR3 loop is CAWVSGDYGYTF. DNA of the CDR3: TGTGCCTGGGTTTCGGGTGACTATGGCTACACCTTC.

The chain uses TRBV2 and TRBJ2-7; a weak D match, TRBD2 (7 bases). Trimming removed 7 bases at V and 4 bases at J, with 23 bases between. Germline V gives CDR1 SNHLY, CDR2 FYNNEI. The CDR3 loop spans 16 amino acids. The CDR3 loop reads CASNYEPSGGEYEQYV. CDR3 DNA sequence: TGTGCCAGCAATTATGAGCCTTCGGGGGGCGAATACGAGCAGTACGTC.

The J gene is TRBJ1-3, the V gene TRBV2; 9 bases match TRBD1. V was clipped by 8 bases and J by 2 bases; unmatched bases: 4. In germline, CDR1 is SNHLY, CDR2 FYNNEI. This CDR3 region has 14 residues. CDR3 nucleotides: TGTGCCAGCGGGGGACAGGGAACTGGAAACACCATATATTTT. Its translation is CASGGQGTGNTIYF.

This chain joins TRBV7-8 and TRBJ1-4; a possible D gene is TRBD1 (6 bases). Per the germline V gene, CDR1 is SGHVS and CDR2 is FQNEAQ. V was cut by 5 bases and J by 7 bases, with 20 bases left in between. The CDR3 covers 16 residues. In DNA form, the CDR3 reads TGTGCCAGCAGCCCCAGGGGCAGGTCGGTTTCTGAAAAACTGTTTTTT. Its protein product is CASSPRGRSVSEKLFF.